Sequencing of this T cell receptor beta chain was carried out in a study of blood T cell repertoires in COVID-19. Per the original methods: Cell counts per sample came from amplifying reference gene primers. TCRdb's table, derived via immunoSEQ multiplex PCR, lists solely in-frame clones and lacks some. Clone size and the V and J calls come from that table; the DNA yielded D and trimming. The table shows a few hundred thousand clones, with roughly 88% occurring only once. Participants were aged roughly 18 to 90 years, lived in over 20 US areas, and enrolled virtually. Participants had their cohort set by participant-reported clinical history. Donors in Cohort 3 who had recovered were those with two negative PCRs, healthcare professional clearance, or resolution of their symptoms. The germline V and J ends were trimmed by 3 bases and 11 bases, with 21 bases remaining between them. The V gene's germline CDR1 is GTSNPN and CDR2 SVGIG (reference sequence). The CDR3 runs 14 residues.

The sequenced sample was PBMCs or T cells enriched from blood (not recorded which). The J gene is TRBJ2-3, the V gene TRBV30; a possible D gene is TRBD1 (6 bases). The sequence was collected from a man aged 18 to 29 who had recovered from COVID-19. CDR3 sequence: CAWSRGPVGYEQYF. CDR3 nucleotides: TGTGCCTGGAGCAGGGGACCCGTGGGGTACGAGCAGTATTTT.